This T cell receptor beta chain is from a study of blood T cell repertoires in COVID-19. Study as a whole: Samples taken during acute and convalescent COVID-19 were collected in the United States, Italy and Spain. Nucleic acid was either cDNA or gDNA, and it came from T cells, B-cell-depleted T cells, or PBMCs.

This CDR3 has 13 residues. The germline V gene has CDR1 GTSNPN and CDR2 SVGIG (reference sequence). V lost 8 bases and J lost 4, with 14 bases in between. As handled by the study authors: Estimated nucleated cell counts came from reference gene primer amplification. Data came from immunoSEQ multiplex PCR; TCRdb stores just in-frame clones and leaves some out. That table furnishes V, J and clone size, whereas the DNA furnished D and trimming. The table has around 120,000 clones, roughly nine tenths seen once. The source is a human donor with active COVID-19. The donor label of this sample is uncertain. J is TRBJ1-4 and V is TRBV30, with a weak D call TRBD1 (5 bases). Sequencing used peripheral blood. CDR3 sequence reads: CAVNRGGNEKLFF. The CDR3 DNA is TGTGCCGTAAACCGCGGGGGTAATGAAAAACTGTTTTTT.